Included here is one T cell receptor (beta chain) sequence, with context. It lacks a known antigen. No base qualities exist here, and no much larger clone lies one base off it. Looking up the germline V gene yields CDR1 SGHTA and CDR2 FQGTGA. Trimming removed 5 bases from V and 9 bases from J, leaving 20 bases between the germline ends. The CDR3, from cysteine to phenylalanine, totals 15 residues. The entry retains the CDR3 DNA only, 45 bases that are in frame from base 1. This entry is derived from a study of control samples from healthy donors and cancer patients (dated by TCRdb to 2018 to 2020). The library came from the immunoSEQ multiplex PCR assay. Not all clones reach the TCRdb copy of this immuneACCESS table, which keeps in-frame sequences only. Checked studies attribute under half of the gap to unresolved V genes and leave the rest unexplained. A total of about 120,000 clones appear in this sample, approximately 90% of them only once. 1% to 1.4% of the sample lies in the top ten.

The origin of this receptor is a woman between 50 and 59 years old with colorectal cancer. The sample taken for sequencing was PBMCs. The chain is made from TRBV7-3 and TRBJ2-1; possibly the D gene is TRBD1, per 6 matching bases. The nucleotides read TGTGCCAGCAGCCAAGGGACACCCGCCGAAGGTGAGCAGTTCTTC. The resulting protein is CASSQGTPAEGEQFF.